The rows below give T cell receptor beta chains drawn from one sample of a study of T cell responses to AZD1222 COVID-19 vaccine. Sequencing was performed with immunoSEQ multiplex PCR; in TCRdb, only in-frame clones are kept and a portion is missing. The table shows roughly 120,000 clones, with approximately 90% occurring only once. Sequenced here: peripheral blood, sampled 28 days after the second AZD1222 dose. These receptors all stem from an adult who received the AZD1222 COVID-19 vaccine. Each CDR3 is given with its conserved first and last residue.

j_call: TRBJ2-6; v_call: TRBV4-3; cdr3_aa: CASSQEGGSGANVLTF
j_call: TRBJ2-5; v_call: TRBV5-4; cdr3_aa: CASSSRTGGEETQYF
j_call: TRBJ2-1; v_call: TRBV5-1; cdr3_aa: CASSSLAGDYNEQFF
j_call: TRBJ1-5; v_call: TRBV30; cdr3_aa: CAWSVTSNQPQHF
j_call: TRBJ2-7; v_call: TRBV27; cdr3_aa: CASSWRDSSTMQYF
j_call: TRBJ2-7; v_call: TRBV30; cdr3_aa: CAWSVNLYEQYF
j_call: TRBJ1-1; v_call: TRBV12-2; cdr3_aa: CASRSNTEAFF
j_call: TRBJ1-4; v_call: TRBV7-9; cdr3_aa: CASSETNRQPNEKLFF
j_call: TRBJ1-5; v_call: TRBV28; cdr3_aa: CASGWYSNQPQHF
j_call: TRBJ1-1; v_call: TRBV5-6; cdr3_aa: CASSSPDRRRMNTEAFF
j_call: TRBJ1-5; v_call: TRBV13; cdr3_aa: CASSIGQGGNQPQHF
j_call: TRBJ2-7; v_call: TRBV15; cdr3_aa: CATSRDRGPYEQYF
j_call: TRBJ2-3; v_call: TRBV5-5; cdr3_aa: CASSLGSSGNTDTQYF
j_call: TRBJ1-5; v_call: TRBV30; cdr3_aa: CAWGQGAGGNQPQHF
j_call: TRBJ2-7; v_call: TRBV5-1; cdr3_aa: CASSNQKGAPSREQYF
j_call: TRBJ1-3; v_call: TRBV28; cdr3_aa: CASSTPTGGSGNTIYF
j_call: TRBJ2-3; v_call: TRBV4-3; cdr3_aa: CASSQEASGSEDTQYF
j_call: TRBJ1-2; v_call: TRBV4-3; cdr3_aa: CASSQGGGPNYGYTF
j_call: TRBJ1-5; v_call: TRBV27; cdr3_aa: CASSRLAGASSNQPQHF
j_call: TRBJ1-5; v_call: TRBV28; cdr3_aa: CASSSGPPPQHF
j_call: TRBJ1-2; v_call: TRBV7-2; cdr3_aa: CASSLAWANVGGYTF
j_call: TRBJ2-5; v_call: TRBV19; cdr3_aa: CASSRTHGQGRETQYF
j_call: TRBJ1-2; v_call: TRBV7-3; cdr3_aa: CASSSTGALVDGYTF
j_call: TRBJ2-7; v_call: TRBV28; cdr3_aa: CASKIPGVPTYEQYF
j_call: TRBJ2-7; v_call: TRBV7-3; cdr3_aa: CASSLGTGGSRSYEQYF
j_call: TRBJ1-4; v_call: TRBV21-1; cdr3_aa: CASSKAALKAIRRKLFF
j_call: TRBJ2-1; v_call: TRBV7-2; cdr3_aa: CASSSLAGEQFF
j_call: TRBJ1-2; v_call: TRBV14; cdr3_aa: CASSQTTGLGGYTF
j_call: TRBJ2-2; v_call: TRBV2; cdr3_aa: CASDKGRTGTGELFF
j_call: TRBJ2-5; v_call: TRBV28; cdr3_aa: CASSTPDRDQETQYF
j_call: TRBJ1-3; v_call: TRBV9; cdr3_aa: CASSVQSISGNTIYF
j_call: TRBJ1-6; v_call: TRBV19; cdr3_aa: CASSPGQASNSPLHF
j_call: TRBJ2-3; v_call: TRBV6-6; cdr3_aa: CASSQQRGGPRTDTQYF
j_call: TRBJ2-1; v_call: TRBV5-1; cdr3_aa: CASSIGQHEQFF
j_call: TRBJ1-2; v_call: TRBV15; cdr3_aa: CATSRDRVGYGYTF
j_call: TRBJ2-1; v_call: TRBV18; cdr3_aa: CASSPPSGRSYNEQFF
j_call: TRBJ2-1; v_call: TRBV7-2; cdr3_aa: CASSQPGPGGQEQFF
j_call: TRBJ1-5; v_call: TRBV5-6; cdr3_aa: CASTIRAGGLHQPQHF
j_call: TRBJ2-1; v_call: TRBV19; cdr3_aa: CASTNFMGGYNEQFF
j_call: TRBJ1-2; v_call: TRBV28; cdr3_aa: CASSYNRLPLYGYTF
j_call: TRBJ2-1; v_call: TRBV15; cdr3_aa: CATSRVSGGYNEQFF
j_call: TRBJ2-2; v_call: TRBV2; cdr3_aa: CATSDRVYTGELFF
j_call: TRBJ1-6; v_call: TRBV18; cdr3_aa: CASSQSSYNSPLHF
j_call: TRBJ1-2; v_call: TRBV9; cdr3_aa: CASSVEIGGGGYTF
j_call: TRBJ1-5; v_call: TRBV27; cdr3_aa: CATLPFYSNQPQHF
j_call: TRBJ2-3; v_call: TRBV6-5; cdr3_aa: CASSSKTRAADTQYF